This T cell receptor (beta chain) came from a study of cytomegalovirus exposure and HLA in healthy donors. About this clone itself: What it recognizes is unknown.

V was clipped by 5 bases and J by 8 bases, with 21 bases between them. The germline gives CDR1 MNHEY, CDR2 SMNVEV (reference sequence). The CDR3 has 15 amino acids. Study-level results: In a later analysis, at a false discovery rate of 0.05, approximately 15,000 TCR beta sequences matched HLA alleles. Previously analyzed data showed that most TCR beta V segments were productive at a frequency of about 90% or about 30%. Sequencing depth across donors, presence/absence analyses assumed, was roughly uniform.

PCR employed 60 Vbeta and 13 Jbeta primers. Using immunoSEQ multiplex PCR, the repertoire was profiled, and TCRdb retains in-frame clones only, with some absent. The repertoire includes more than 100,000 clones, 75% to 90% of them detected once, and around 0.24% sits in the top ten. Whereas donors were nominally healthy upon sampling, unrecorded immune exposures were probable. The chain employs TRBV27 and TRBJ1-1; a possible D gene is TRBD1 (5 bases). This TCR came from a man aged 50 to 60 in good health and CMV-seronegative. The source material was PBMCs. The CDR3 region has the DNA TGTGCCAGCAGTCCGAACCGACTCGGAACAGGAGAAGCTTTCTTT. It encodes CASSPNRLGTGEAFF.